This T cell receptor beta chain was profiled in a study of T cell repertoires in cytomegalovirus infection. Whole-study context: It was the public TCR beta signatures that indicated both CMV infection and matching HLA type.

TCRdb analysed the reads with MiXCR anew, one entry per CDR3 protein. The sample shows over 120,000 distinct CDR3 sequences, about 32% of them seen only once. Overall study results and limits: The ex vivo response was dominated by HLA-C-restricted CMV-specific TCR beta clonotypes.

On this clonotype: Its antigen is unidentified.

Sequences were derived from CD8+ T cells from cultured PBMCs, sampled from culture after CMV antigen stimulation. The TCR sequence derives from a human donor in good health (CMV status not recorded). Some clones in this sample may be carry-over from other donors' samples.

This chain's CDR3 is CASSLGDSVTDTQYF. CDR3 nucleotide sequence: TGTGCCAGCAGCCTCGGGGACAGCGTCACAGATACGCAGTATTTT. This chain links TRBV9 with TRBJ2-3, with 7 nucleotides matching TRBD1. The V and J ends lost 4 bases and 2 bases, in that order; junction bases with no gene match: 7. Germline assignment: CDR1 SGDLS and CDR2 YYNGEE. The CDR3 extends over 15 amino acids. Full variable domain (remainder filled in from reference TRBV9 and TRBJ2-3): DSGVTQTPKHLITATGQRVTLRCSPRSGDLSVYWYQQSLDQGLQFLIQYYNGEERAKGNILERFSAQQFPDLHSELNLSSLELGDSALYFCASSLGDSVTDTQYFGPGTRLTVL.